The rows below give T cell receptor beta chains drawn from one sample of a study of read filtering for tumor transcriptome and immune sequencing. Via MiXCR, TCRdb re-called the reads, giving one row per CDR3 protein. The sample includes 35,000 to 40,000 distinct CDR3 sequences, roughly 13% of them seen just once. Material: a population of CD138-negative cells sorted from bone marrow. All receptors derive from a donor over 35 with multiple myeloma. CDR3s include the opening cysteine and the closing phenylalanine or tryptophan.

TRBJ1-5 TRBV19 CASSIPDRINQPQHF
TRBJ2-2 TRBV7-3 CASSLYRGSNTGELFF
TRBJ2-7 TRBV18 CASSPGDREGEQYF
TRBJ2-5 TRBV30 CAWSPPGRETQYF
TRBJ2-1 TRBV30 CAWSALPNPGEQFF
TRBJ2-3 TRBV20-1 CSYLAGATDTQYF
TRBJ2-3 TRBV27 CASSLTGAPTDTQYF
TRBJ2-7 TRBV7-2 CASSLEGSGIYEQYF
TRBJ2-2 TRBV30 CAWENRDKNTGELFF
TRBJ1-2 TRBV7-9 CASSWDSPYGYTF
TRBJ2-3 TRBV5-1 CASSLGQGANTQYF
TRBJ2-7 TRBV7-2 CASSLDTYEQYF
TRBJ2-1 TRBV19 CASTPALGLAGSYNEQFF
TRBJ2-3 TRBV19 CASSMGHPTDTQYF
TRBJ2-2 TRBV27 CASSLGTSGYTGELFF
TRBJ2-6 TRBV7-8 CASSLASTGANVLTF
TRBJ1-6 TRBV18 CASSLRQGATPLHF
TRBJ1-4 TRBV5-5 CASSSYLTNEKLFF